The present TCR beta chain was sequenced within a study of blood T cell repertoires in COVID-19 (dated by TCRdb to between 2020 and 2021). About the investigation overall: The collaborator samples originated in the United States, Italy and Spain and spanned the acute and convalescent phases of COVID-19. Deeply sampled blood TCRbeta repertoires from subjects exposed to, actively infected with, or recovered from COVID-19 were included in the dataset. Where available, HLA class I and class II types were obtained from metadata supplied by the sample provider rather than from assay-based typing. The material from the prospective study consisted of cDNA or gDNA derived from T cells, B-cell-depleted T cells, or PBMCs. Sample metadata almost always included a de-identified subject ID, COVID-19 status, age in years and sex. The repertoires were released in a freely available public database meant as a resource for research on the immune response to SARS-CoV-2. Samples were obtained from the ongoing ImmuneRACE study (first 160 participants) and from roughly 1,300 subjects provided by 6 global collaborators. Findings and caveats that apply to the study as a whole: The quantity of clinical and demographic metadata differed by source and by participant and was supplied without curation.

A note on this clone: What this receptor recognizes is not known. Per-base qualities were not stored, and no clone one base away is much larger.

TCRbeta CDR3 regions were amplified from genomic DNA by means of the immunoSEQ Assay, a bias-controlled multiplex PCR. The source study handled its data this way. The number of nucleated cells in each sample was estimated from the amplification of reference gene primers within the assay. To quantify the absolute abundance of each unique TCRbeta CDR3 rearrangement, sequence reads were collapsed and filtered. Productive Simpson clonality was computed per sample as the square root of Simpson's diversity index over productive rearrangements. TCRdb took this table from immuneACCESS and kept in-frame rearrangements with V and J called. Such tables lack part of the clones; where checked against another copy, unresolved V genes explain under half of the gap, and the rest is unexplained. The V and J calls and clone size come from that table; D and trimming were worked out from the DNA. The sample includes roughly 120,000 clones, with 88% observed a single time. Jointly, the top ten make up roughly 1% of the sample.

The collaborating institutions used their own protocols to collect whole blood in K2EDTA tubes. For TCRbeta analysis, collaborator samples were shipped as frozen whole blood, as isolated PBMCs, or as DNA extracted from either sample type. The sequenced sample consisted of peripheral blood. The clonotype comes from a woman aged 45-65 years with active or convalescent COVID-19.

CDR3 protein: CASSYAQGDQYF. The nucleotide sequence is TGTGCCAGCAGTTACGCCCAGGGTGATCAGTACTTC. The sequence joins TRBV6-6 to TRBJ2-7, with a weak D call of TRBD1 (5 bases match). The CDR3 starts with the cysteine, ends with the phenylalanine, and has 12 residues. Only the CDR3 DNA stays, 36 bases, in frame from base 1. Cut back by 2 bases and 10 bases, the V and J ends lie 12 bases apart. According to the germline V gene (reference sequence), CDR1 reads MNHNY and CDR2 reads SVGAGI.